The next 3 T cell receptor beta chains were all read from a single sample in a study of blood T cell repertoires in COVID-19. Some clones are missing from TCRdb's copy, which holds only in-frame ones; the method was immunoSEQ multiplex PCR. The sample has about 170,000 clones, 83% seen once; the top ten hold roughly 2%. Sequencing used peripheral blood. Source of these receptors: an elderly woman with acute or convalescent COVID-19.

This chain joins TRBV19 and TRBJ2-4; 8 positions match TRBD1. V was pared by 4 bases and J by 8 bases, with 10 bases of the junction left unmatched. Germline V gene data show CDR1 as LNHDA and CDR2 as SQIVND (reference sequence). This CDR3 is 15 amino acids long. The CDR3 region has the DNA TGTGCCAGTAGTAAGACCACGGACAGGGCTGACATTCAGTACTTC. Protein product: CASSKTTDRADIQYF.

The rearrangement joins TRBV21-1 to TRBJ2-1; the D segment call TRBD1 is taken from the table without a DNA check. TRBV21-1 is a pseudogene locus. This CDR3 is 15 amino acids long. The DNA of the CDR3 is TGTGCCAGCAGCAAAGGTGTGGCCAGCTACAATGAGCAGTTCTTC. Protein product: CASSKGVASYNEQFF.

This clone showed up just a few times. V gene TRBV7-2 combines with J gene TRBJ2-3; D not resolved. V lost 3 bases and J lost 1, with 8 bases in between. CDR1 is SGHTA and CDR2 is FQGNSA in the germline V gene. CDR3 length: 14 amino acids. The CDR3 region is CASSFSSGTDTQYF. The CDR3 DNA reads TGTGCCAGCAGCTTCTCCAGCGGCACAGATACGCAGTATTTT.